Listed below are T cell receptor beta chains from one sample, sequenced in a study of T cell responses to AZD1222 COVID-19 vaccine. The data were produced by immunoSEQ multiplex PCR, yet TCRdb's version contains in-frame clones alone and is incomplete. Among 200,000 to 300,000 clones listed, 85% to 95% were seen once. This material consisted of peripheral blood, taken on day 0 of AZD1222 vaccination. These receptor sequences come from an adult in good health. Each CDR3 is given with its conserved first and last residue. The order of the fields is D gene, V gene, CDR3 protein. D genes are given only for firm matches.

TRBD2 | TRBV7-9 | CASSLVAGGPVTDTQYF
TRBD1 | TRBV4-1 | CASSPQTGLNTEAFF
TRBD1 | TRBV7-9 | CASSLGSITGVTEAFF
TRBD2 | TRBV10-3 | CAAGDSNALTDTQYF
. | TRBV5-4 | CASRPAGGTDNSPLHF
. | TRBV7-2 | CASSRSRFGGTAYNEQFF
. | TRBV18 | CASSPISTATQFGYTF
. | TRBV29-1 | CSVVGQNGGYGYTF
TRBD2 | TRBV27 | CASSLSRGSGGYEQYF
. | TRBV6-6 | CASSYSDRLNEQFF
. | TRBV6-5 | CASSYNSRVNQPQHF
. | TRBV27 | CASSNVRGTEAFF
. | TRBV4-1 | CASSQYRMGGNTIYF
. | TRBV6-5 | CASSLDTFSHYGYTF
. | TRBV19 | CASSILGEQYF
. | TRBV27 | CASSPTQGNEQFF
. | TRBV7-3 | CASSLNNEQFF
. | TRBV2 | CASGAARGNYGYTF
. | TRBV6-5 | CASRGGTDSYEQYF
TRBD2 | TRBV7-4 | CASSFTLAGPNSYEQYF
. | TRBV2 | CASSEGHADTQYF
. | TRBV2 | CASSVQVGNYGYTF
TRBD2 | TRBV27 | CASSPGLAGGLYEQYF
. | TRBV2 | CASSEAGGTEAFF
. | TRBV28 | CASSLSVAPGTLYGYTF
TRBD1 | TRBV20-1 | CSAWDREKLFF
TRBD2 | TRBV5-1 | CASSPGGGMRDTQYF
. | TRBV11-3 | CASSLRAGASGNEQFF
. | TRBV28 | CAGGKANSYEQYF
TRBD1 | TRBV28 | CASSLYPGQGATYEQYF
. | TRBV27 | CASSDHRGTDTQYF
TRBD2 | TRBV7-3 | CASSPTSASDTQYF
. | TRBV3-1/TRBV3-2 | CASSRGTDTQYF
. | TRBV28 | CASRTLVSYEQYF